This T cell receptor beta chain was captured in a study of cytomegalovirus exposure and HLA in healthy donors. The PCR used 60 Vbeta and 13 Jbeta primers. Some clones are missing from TCRdb's copy, which holds only in-frame ones; the method was immunoSEQ multiplex PCR. The data show about 190,000 clones, more than 70% seen once. Study-wide findings and caveats: Reports indicated that the classifier achieved high specificity and sensitivity in diagnosing cytomegalovirus status.

This CDR3 comprises 13 residues. V gave up 10 bases and J gave up 5 bases, with 17 bases separating them. Germline-derived CDR1 and CDR2 are MGHRA and YSYEKL. About this clone: What it recognizes is unknown.

This chain connects TRBV4-1 to TRBJ1-1; perhaps TRBD1 as D (5 bases). The sequencing sample was made of PBMCs. This TCR came from a man under 40 in good health and CMV-seropositive. The CDR3 spells CATTAGVRTEAFF. The CDR3 DNA sequence: TGCGCCACTACGGCGGGGGTTAGGACTGAAGCTTTCTTT.